This T cell receptor beta chain was sequenced during a study of control samples from healthy donors and cancer patients. Trimming removed 10 bases at V and 4 bases at J, with 11 bases between. The germline V gene has CDR1 MNHNY and CDR2 SVGAGI (reference sequence). This CDR3 contains 12 residues. TCRdb's copy holds only in-frame clones and misses some; the assay was immunoSEQ multiplex PCR. This sample has tens of thousands of clones, with 85% to 90% found just once. This clone was found a few times. Sequenced material: PBMCs. The chain is built from TRBV6-6 and TRBJ1-5; D is uncertain. The sequence derives from a woman in her 50s with colorectal cancer. The CDR3 DNA follows: TGTGCCACTCATGGCCTTAATCAGCCCCAGCATTTT. It specifies CATHGLNQPQHF.